Following are 15 T cell receptor beta chains from one sample sequenced in a study of CD8 T cells in Susac syndrome. Random hexamers primed reverse transcription of roughly 0.45 to 1 ug RNA. TCRdb reprocessed the immunoSEQ multiplex PCR reads via MiXCR and lists one record per CDR3 protein. The table shows about 210,000 distinct CDR3 sequences, with about 95% occurring only once. The source material was CD4+ T cells from PBMCs. The receptor set was obtained from a human donor in good health.

This chain connects TRBV6-5 to TRBJ2-1, with D unclear. The germline gives CDR1 MNHEY, CDR2 SVGAGI. This CDR3 is built from 15 residues. The V and J ends lost 0 bases and 2 bases respectively, with 8 bases between them. The DNA of the CDR3 is TGTGCCAGCAGTTACTCGACAAATACCTACAATGAGCAGTTCTTC. Its protein is CASSYSTNTYNEQFF.

The genes are TRBV5-1 and TRBJ2-1; TRBD2 agrees at 8 bases. The trim removed 5 bases at V and 0 bases at J, leaving 7 bases unmatched. This CDR3 comprises 16 residues. Germline CDR1 reads SGHRS; CDR2 reads YFSETQ. In DNA form, the CDR3 reads TGCGCCAGCAGTTCCTCGGGGGGGAGCTCCTACAATGAGCAGTTCTTC. Amino acids: CASSSSGGSSYNEQFF.

This clonotype was seen once. This rearrangement joins TRBV7-2 to TRBJ2-1; 9 nucleotides align to TRBD2. The CDR3 runs 15 residues. Looked up from germline, CDR1 is SGHTA and CDR2 is FQGNSA. V lost 5 bases, J lost 5 bases, and 7 bases stayed unmatched. CDR3 sequence (DNA): TGTGCCAGCAGCCCGTGGACTAGCGATAACAATGAGCAGTTCTTC. Encoded protein: CASSPWTSDNNEQFF.

This rearrangement joins TRBV29-1 to TRBJ1-2; 8 bases fit TRBD1. The germline CDR1 and CDR2 sequences are SQVTM and ANQGSEA. V was pared by 3 bases and J by 6 bases, with 3 bases of the junction left unmatched. This CDR3 is built from 12 residues. The CDR3 reads CSVDQGANGYTF. The CDR3, as DNA: TGCAGCGTTGATCAGGGGGCAAATGGCTACACCTTC.

This sequence joins TRBV20-1 and TRBJ2-7, with D possibly matching TRBD2 (5 bases). Between the trimmed V and J ends, which lost 4 bases and 7 bases, there was a span of 17 bases. Germline assignment: CDR1 DFQATT and CDR2 SNEGSKA (reference sequence). The CDR3 runs 13 residues. CDR3 sequence reads: CSAKRTVGLEQYV. Written as DNA, the CDR3 is TGCAGTGCTAAACGGACTGTCGGATTGGAGCAGTACGTC.

This clonotype was observed once. V and J are TRBV12-3 or TRBV12-4 and TRBJ1-3; TRBD1 aligns across 7 bases. The V segment lost 6 bases and the J segment 2 bases; nucleotides outside the gene matches: 4. The CDR3 spans 14 residues. The CDR3 is CASRPGTAGNTIYF. The CDR3 nucleotides read TGTGCCAGCAGGCCCGGGACAGCTGGAAACACCATATATTTT.

The chain has TRBV18 and TRBJ2-7; possibly TRBD1 or TRBD2 for D (5 bases each). CDR3 length equals 13 residues. The V end was cut by 4 bases, the J end by 5 bases, with 12 bases between. Germline lookup yields CDR1 KGHSH and CDR2 LQKENI. The DNA for the CDR3 is TGTGCCAGCTCACTGGGGGTGCAGAACGAGCAGTACTTC. Translated: CASSLGVQNEQYF.

V usage is TRBV29-1 and J usage is TRBJ2-1, with D unresolved. Trimming cost V 2 bases and J 15 bases, with 11 bases left between them. Per the germline V gene, CDR1 is SQVTM and CDR2 is ANQGSEA. There are 10 residues in the CDR3. This chain's CDR3 is CSVEWRGWFF. In nucleotides, the CDR3 is TGCAGCGTTGAATGGCGAGGATGGTTCTTC.

V gene TRBV29-1 combines with J gene TRBJ2-7; 8 positions agree with TRBD1. From germline, CDR1 is SQVTM and CDR2 ANQGSEA. The CDR3 is 15 amino acids. V was pared by 6 bases and J by 9 bases, with 19 bases of the junction left unmatched. CDR3 in DNA: TGCAGCGTATTACCTCAGGGGGCCCGGGGTAGCGTGCAGTACTTC. Its protein is CSVLPQGARGSVQYF.

The chain is built from TRBV15 and TRBJ2-7, with 8 bases that match TRBD1. This CDR3 contains 14 residues. V lost 3 bases, J lost 3 bases, and 4 bases stayed unmatched. The germline V gene has CDR1 LNHNV and CDR2 YYDKDF (reference sequence). CDR3 bases: TGTGCCACCAGCAGGGGAGACAGGGGCTACGAGCAGTACTTC. Its translation is CATSRGDRGYEQYF.

As concerns this clonotype: One end of the junction varies from germline; a read error may be responsible. This chain links TRBV27 with TRBJ2-7; D tentatively fits TRBD1 or TRBD2 (5 bases each). Germline V lookup: CDR1 MNHEY, CDR2 SMNVEV (reference sequence). This CDR3 is built from 14 residues. The CDR3 protein is CASSSSWDENPQNF. The CDR3 DNA is TGTGCCAGCAGTTCGTCCTGGGACGAAAATCCCCAGAACTTC.

The CDR3 DNA follows: TGTGCCAGCAGTAGGCCGGGGGCGGTGAGAGAAAAACTGTTTTTT. Translated: CASSRPGAVREKLFF. The gene calls are TRBV12-3 or TRBV12-4 and TRBJ1-4, with D perhaps matching TRBD1 (6 bases). V was pared by 5 bases and J by 8 bases, with 18 bases between. The CDR3 spans 15 residues.

This sequence joins TRBV12-3 or TRBV12-4 and TRBJ2-7, with unresolved D. The CDR3 has 13 residues. The V end lost 1 base, the J end lost 5 bases, and 9 bases lay between the germline ends. The CDR3 DNA reads as TGTGCCAGCAGTTTAGGGATGAGCAACGAGCAGTACTTC. It specifies CASSLGMSNEQYF.

The CDR3 region is CASSSPRGTQYF. The CDR3 nucleotides read TGTGCCAGCAGCTCTCCTCGGGGGACCCAGTACTTC. This chain links TRBV7-2 with TRBJ2-5; TRBD2 might be the D (5 bases). Trimming took off 4 bases at V and 7 bases at J, with 10 bases between the two ends. CDR3 size: 12 residues. Per germline, CDR1 SGHTA and CDR2 FQGNSA.

The chain employs TRBV30 and TRBJ1-1; possibly TRBD1 for D (5 bases). V shed 3 bases and J shed 1 base, with 12 bases lying between them. The CDR3 loop spans 14 amino acids. Germline V CDR1 and CDR2: GTSNPN, SVGIG (reference sequence). In DNA, the CDR3 is TGTGCCTGGAGGTTGGGACCGTCGAACACTGAAGCTTTCTTT. Protein sequence: CAWRLGPSNTEAFF.